The 9 T cell receptor beta chains below come from one sample, sequenced in a study of CD4 T cells in relation to SARS-CoV-2 and coronaviruses. Assay: immunoSEQ multiplex PCR; the TCRdb copy retains only in-frame clones and omits some. The data show under 20,000 clones, with 70% to 85% seen just once and approximately 26% held by the top ten. Their recognized antigens are unknown. The unexposed donors gave CD4+ T cells in about 2011-2018, prior to COVID-19. CD4+ T cells were isolated from the cells after nine to eleven days of culture. The sample taken for sequencing was CD4+ T cells from PBMCs, cultured in vitro. The source of these receptors is a human donor in good health.

The chain employs TRBV20-1 and TRBJ1-2; 9 bases map to TRBD1. Trimming removed 3 bases from V and 3 bases from J; junction bases left unmatched: 5. The CDR3 loop spans 14 amino acids. Germline V gene data show CDR1 as DFQATT and CDR2 as SNEGSKA (reference sequence). The CDR3 here is CSASPGTGHYGYTF. The CDR3 DNA reads as TGCAGTGCTAGTCCCGGGACAGGGCACTATGGCTACACCTTC.

V and J are TRBV7-9 and TRBJ2-1; 9 bases line up with TRBD2. CDR1 is SEHNR and CDR2 is FQNEAQ in the germline V gene (reference sequence). The CDR3 covers 15 residues. V was clipped by 5 bases and J by 0 bases; unmatched bases: 2. CDR3 loop: CASSRSGSSYNEQFF. CDR3 DNA sequence: TGTGCCAGCAGCCGTAGCGGGAGCTCCTACAATGAGCAGTTCTTC.

This clone came up a few times. V is TRBV30 and J is TRBJ2-7; D is unclear. The CDR3 is 12 amino acids. The V end was cut by 2 bases, the J end by 0 bases, with 5 bases between. Germline V gene lookup returns CDR1 GTSNPN and CDR2 SVGIG (reference sequence). CDR3 residues: CAWSQSSYEQYF. The CDR3 coding sequence is TGTGCCTGGAGTCAGAGCTCCTACGAGCAGTACTTC. Filled out from reference TRBV30 and TRBJ2-7, the complete variable domain reads SQTIHQWPATLVQPVGSPLSLECTVEGTSNPNLYWYRQAAGRGLQLLFYSVGIGQISSEVPQNLSASRPQDRQFILSSKKLLLSDSGFYLCAWSQSSYEQYFGPGTRLTVT.

The rearrangement uses TRBV30 and TRBJ1-6, with D possibly matching TRBD1 (6 bases). The CDR3 is 16 amino acids. Trimming pared 2 bases from V and 6 bases from J, leaving 17 bases between. Germline V lookup: CDR1 GTSNPN, CDR2 SVGIG (reference sequence). Here the CDR3 DNA reads TGTGCCTGGAGTTTCTCGACAGGAGGAACTAATTCACCCCTCCACTTT. The encoded protein is CAWSFSTGGTNSPLHF.

This clone is large (0.1 to 1%). The rearrangement links TRBV6-5 to TRBJ1-2; D may be TRBD1 (5 bases). Trimming took 6 bases from V and 1 from J, leaving 15 bases between them. The CDR3 has 15 residues. Germline V CDR1 and CDR2: MNHEY, SVGAGI. Here the CDR3 DNA reads TGTGCCAGCAGGCCAGCGGGGGGGGGTAACTATGGCTACACCTTC. Protein product: CASRPAGGGNYGYTF.

This chain links TRBV19 with TRBJ2-1, with TRBD2 matching over 8 bases. CDR3 size: 16 residues. V lost 3 bases and J lost 5; bases outside the gene matches: 9. The germline V gene encodes CDR1 LNHDA and CDR2 SQIVND (reference sequence). CDR3 bases: TGTGCCAGTAGTATCCCCTACGGGACTAGAGACAATGAGCAGTTCTTC. Protein: CASSIPYGTRDNEQFF.

CDR3 nucleotides: TGTGCCACCAGCAGTAGCGGGAGCTCCTACAATGAGCAGTTCTTC. This sequence encodes CATSSSGSSYNEQFF. The chain carries TRBV15 and TRBJ2-1, with 9 bases identical to TRBD2. This CDR3 has 15 residues. J was trimmed by 0 bases and V by 3 bases; bases with no gene match: 0. Germline CDR1 and CDR2: LNHNV and YYDKDF (reference sequence).

The chain couples TRBV10-2 to TRBJ2-5, with unresolved D. Between the trimmed V and J ends, which lost 3 bases and 5 bases, there was a span of 10 bases. CDR1 is WSHSY and CDR2 is SAAADI in the germline V gene. The CDR3 covers 13 residues. CDR3 in DNA: TGCGCCAGCAGTGAAGTGTTGGGGGAGACCCAGTACTTC. Amino acid sequence: CASSEVLGETQYF.

CDR3 DNA sequence: TGTGCCAGCAGTTACGTAGGGGGACAGGCTTCGACCGGGGAGCTGTTTTTT. It is translated as CASSYVGGQASTGELFF. The chain employs TRBV6-2 or TRBV6-3 and TRBJ2-2, with 8 bases lining up with TRBD1. The CDR3 has 17 residues. V was clipped by 2 bases and J by 5 bases; unmatched bases: 10. Germline V gives CDR1 MNHEY, CDR2 SVGEGT.